These 19 T cell receptor beta chains were sequenced from one sample in a study of CD8+CD57+ T cells in acquired aplastic anemia. Profiles of TCR beta VDJ and CDR3 were generated from a genomic DNA template. TCRdb processed the reads anew with MiXCR; each CDR3 protein has one entry. This sample carries hundreds of thousands of distinct CDR3 sequences, 60% to 80% of them seen once, and the ten largest clones take more than 3.5%. What was sequenced was sorted CD4+, CD8+, or CD8+CD57+ T cells (not recorded which) from PBMCs. These receptors came from a human donor in good health, serving as a control.

V and J are TRBV20-1 and TRBJ2-1, with D possibly called TRBD1 or TRBD2 (5 bases each). V lost 6 bases to trimming and J lost 1 base, with 19 bases between them. The CDR3 has 16 amino acids. In germline, CDR1 is DFQATT, CDR2 SNEGSKA (reference sequence). CDR3 nucleotide sequence: TGCAGTGCCAGCCCCATGTGGGGGTCATCCTACAATGAGCAGTTCTTC. Its translation: CSASPMWGSSYNEQFF.

Of note for this clonotype: One end of the junction does not line up with germline, which may come from a read error. CDR3 residues: CASSPTTSEAFF. As DNA, the CDR3 is TGTGCCAGCAGCCCAACTACTTCTGAAGCTTTCTTT. V and J are TRBV5-1 and TRBJ1-1; no clear D. The CDR3 is 12 residues long. Germline assignment: CDR1 SGHRS and CDR2 YFSETQ.

This clonotype appeared many times. Written as DNA, the CDR3 is TGCGCCAGCAGCTTCCGCTCGACAGCCTACGAGCAGTACTTC. It yields the protein CASSFRSTAYEQYF. The chain combines TRBV5-1 with TRBJ2-7; tentatively, D is TRBD1 (5 bases). This CDR3 has 14 amino acids. CDR1 is SGHRS and CDR2 is YFSETQ in the germline V gene. Trimming left V 2 bases short and J 2 bases short, with 11 bases between.

On this clonotype itself: An end of the junction differs from the germline gene, which may be a read error. CDR3 sequence (DNA): TGTGCTAGCAGCTTAGACACCTTCATTCACAATGAGAAGTTCTTC. This encodes CASSLDTFIHNEKFF. The chain links TRBV7-6 to TRBJ2-1; D is unclear. Germline CDR1 and CDR2: SGHVS and FNYEAQ. The CDR3 is 15 residues long.

As regards this clonotype: This is likely a read error, given that the CDR3 carries no conserved phenylalanine or tryptophan at its end. This chain links TRBV15 with TRBJ2-3; the D call may be TRBD1 or TRBD2 (6 bases each). Germline-derived CDR1 and CDR2 are LNHNV and YYDKDF (reference sequence). Deletions cut 3 bases from V and 1 base from J, with 14 bases between. CDR3 length: 16 residues. The CDR3 protein is CATSSGVGGCTDTQYI. The CDR3 DNA follows: TGTGCCACCAGCAGCGGTGTAGGGGGGTGCACAGATACGCAGTATATT.

The table lists this clonotype with many counts. The J gene is TRBJ1-5, the V gene TRBV7-2, with 8 bases lining up with TRBD1. Germline trimming cut 3 bases from V and 2 bases from J; bases unmatched to any gene: 3. Germline CDR1 and CDR2: SGHTA and FQGNSA. The CDR3 extends over 15 amino acids. CDR3 nucleotide sequence: TGTGCCAGCAGCTTCGCAGGGGGCCGCAATCAGCCCCAGCATTTT. This translates into CASSFAGGRNQPQHF.

As for this clonotype: Given a much more abundant clone one base away, this may be a read error. The chain recombines TRBV27 with TRBJ2-3, with unresolved D. The V end lost 4 bases, the J end lost 8 bases, and 13 bases lay between the germline ends. The CDR3 covers 13 residues. Germline CDR1 and CDR2: MNHEY and SMNVEV (reference sequence). The CDR3: CASSSSSWVTQYF. The CDR3 DNA reads as TGTGCCAGCAGTTCGTCATCTTGGGTTACGCAGTATTTT.

This clonotype was recorded at least ten times. V usage is TRBV11-2 and J usage is TRBJ2-2; 8 bases align to TRBD1. This CDR3 spans 15 amino acids. Trimming removed 2 bases from V and 7 bases from J; junction bases left unmatched: 6. Germline V gene sequence: CDR1 SGHAT, CDR2 FQNNGV. The CDR3 reads CASSLNQGASGELFF. DNA for the CDR3: TGTGCCAGCAGCTTAAACCAGGGGGCGAGCGGGGAGCTGTTTTTT.

The DNA for the CDR3 is TGTGCCAGCAGCTCCACAGATAACAATTCACCCCTCCACTTT. Residues: CASSSTDNNSPLHF. V gene TRBV11-2 combines with J gene TRBJ1-6; D gene uncertain. CDR3 length equals 14 residues. Deletions cut 4 bases from V and 7 bases from J, with 11 bases between. Germline V gene sequence: CDR1 SGHAT, CDR2 FQNNGV.

This clonotype was observed at least ten times. V gene TRBV6-2 or TRBV6-3 combines with J gene TRBJ2-7; 8 nucleotides align to TRBD1. The CDR3 length is 15 residues. Germline trimming cut 7 bases from V and 1 base from J; bases unmatched to any gene: 9. Looked up from germline, CDR1 is MNHEY and CDR2 is SVGEGT. CDR3 in amino acids: CASTKSGQGSYEQYF. In DNA, the CDR3 is TGTGCCAGCACTAAATCCGGACAGGGTTCCTACGAGCAGTACTTC.

The gene calls are TRBV7-2 and TRBJ2-3; 9 nucleotides agree with TRBD2. Unmatched junction bases numbered 4, after V lost 1 base and J lost 2 bases. CDR3 length: 16 residues. CDR1 SGHTA and CDR2 FQGNSA come from the germline V gene. The CDR3 DNA is TGTGCCAGCAGCTTAGGAGCGGGGGGTGCCACAGATACGCAGTATTTT. Translation: CASSLGAGGATDTQYF.

This clonotype was found a few times. The chain links TRBV24-1 to TRBJ2-1, with TRBD1 matching 7 bases. With V trimmed by 6 bases and J by 3 bases, 10 bases remained unmatched. CDR3 length: 16 residues. The germline V gene has CDR1 KGHDR and CDR2 SFDVKD. Written as DNA, the CDR3 is TGTGCCACCAGTCAGACAGGGCAAAGCTTCTACAATGAGCAGTTCTTC. Translation gives CATSQTGQSFYNEQFF.

J is TRBJ2-2 and V is TRBV5-1; perhaps D is TRBD1 or TRBD2 (6 bases each). This CDR3 has 15 amino acids. V was pared by 4 bases and J by 5 bases, with 15 bases between. Germline values: CDR1 SGHRS, CDR2 YFSETQ. CDR3 amino acids: CASSLGRGRTGELFF. Written as DNA, the CDR3 is TGCGCCAGCAGCCTAGGTAGGGGGAGGACCGGGGAGCTGTTTTTT.

The chain combines TRBV20-1 with TRBJ1-1; 8 bases map to TRBD1. The junction had 11 bases not matched to a gene; V was cut back by 1 base and J by 7 bases. Germline V gene data show CDR1 as DFQATT and CDR2 as SNEGSKA (reference sequence). CDR3 length: 15 residues. This CDR3 is CSARGQQTGAVEAFF. The CDR3 DNA is TGCAGTGCTAGAGGGCAACAGACAGGGGCGGTTGAAGCTTTCTTT.

The chain is built from TRBV24-1 and TRBJ1-6, with 9 bases fitting TRBD1. The CDR3 totals 14 residues. V trimming: 11 bases; J trimming: 19 bases; junction bases outside the gene matches: 20. The germline CDR1 and CDR2 sequences are KGHDR and SFDVKD. The CDR3 loop reads CASSRDRGGSHLHF. As DNA, the CDR3 is TGTGCCAGCAGCCGCGACAGGGGGGGATCACACCTTCACTTT.

There are many counts of this clonotype. The chain recombines TRBV6-6 with TRBJ1-5; no reliable D call. This CDR3 has 16 amino acids. Between the trimmed V and J ends, which lost 4 bases and 4 bases, there was a span of 17 bases. Germline V gene lookup returns CDR1 MNHNY and CDR2 SVGAGI (reference sequence). CDR3 loop: CASSLLQGSSNQPQHF. DNA for the CDR3: TGTGCCAGCAGTTTGCTACAAGGCTCCTCAAATCAGCCCCAGCATTTT.

The chain has TRBV11-1 and TRBJ1-3; D remains ambiguous. The CDR3 runs 16 residues. V lost 5 bases and J lost 0, with 14 bases in between. In germline, CDR1 is SGHAT, CDR2 FQDESV (reference sequence). CDR3 sequence: CASSRGPSYSGNTIYF. The CDR3 DNA follows: TGTGCCAGCAGCCGTGGACCTTCCTACTCTGGAAACACCATATATTTT.

J is TRBJ2-2 and V is TRBV9, with D perhaps TRBD1 (5 bases). CDR1 and CDR2 from the germline V gene are SGDLS and YYNGEE. With 7 bases removed from V and 15 bases from J, the gap between germline ends came to 28 bases. This CDR3 is built from 15 residues. CDR3 nucleotide sequence: TGTGCCAGCGGCCGGAACGGTGGTAGGGGTGGGGATGTGTTTTTT. Its protein product is CASGRNGGRGGDVFF.

This clonotype has only one observation. A read error may be the cause here, since a much bigger clone is one base away. The V call is TRBV4-2, the J call TRBJ1-4; perhaps TRBD1 as D (6 bases). Germline-derived CDR1 and CDR2 are LGHNA and YNFKEQ. The CDR3 loop spans 15 amino acids. The CDR3 nucleotides are TGTGCCAGCAGCCAGAGAGTTTCGGGGGCTGAAGAACTGTTTTTT. Its protein is CASSQRVSGAEELFF.